The clone carrying this TCR beta chain was counted ten times or more. The antigen remains undetermined. The CDR3 extends over 12 amino acids. V lost 8 bases and J lost 5, with 12 bases in between. From germline, CDR1 is SEHNR and CDR2 FQNEAQ (reference sequence). The data derive from a study of T-cell reconstitution after alpha-beta-depleted transplantation in children. Whole-study findings and limits: As was reported, about two months after transplant, alpha-beta T cells came from several hundred expanded graft clones. At day 60, the high TCRbeta diversity found in some patients originated from recipient T cells and thymic progenitors that had survived.

During its preparation, the TCRbeta library received unique molecular identifiers. TCRdb reprocessed the PCR reads via MiXCR and lists one record per CDR3 protein. The repertoire holds 200,000 to 250,000 distinct CDR3 sequences, with approximately 10% as singletons. This receptor was obtained from a child less than two years old with acute myeloid leukemia, due to receive a stem cell transplant. The V call is TRBV7-9, the J call TRBJ1-1; D is undetermined. This material consisted of PBMCs, taken before TCRalphabeta/CD19-depleted stem cell transplant. The CDR3 sequence is CASARAPTEAFF. CDR3 nucleotides: TGTGCCAGCGCGCGGGCGCCGACTGAAGCTTTCTTT.